This record concerns one TCR beta chain sequence. The record originates from a study of blood T cell repertoires in COVID-19. Clinical history reported by participants formed the basis on which cohorts were assigned. Only in-frame clones appear in the TCRdb table, and some are missing; sequencing was by immunoSEQ multiplex PCR. The sample has roughly 200,000 clones, approximately 90% seen once; the top ten hold 0.95% to 1.5%. The sequencing sample was made of PBMCs or T cells enriched from blood (not recorded which). The source is a man aged 25 to 45 who had recovered from COVID-19.

Here the CDR3 reads CASSRDSWNEQFF. DNA of the CDR3: TGTGCCAGCAGCCGGGACTCTTGGAATGAGCAGTTCTTC. The rearrangement joins TRBV3-1 (or the pseudogene TRBV3-2) to TRBJ2-1; tentative D call: TRBD2 (6 bases). Germline values: CDR1 LGHDT, CDR2 YNNKEL (reference sequence). The CDR3 sequence is 13 residues long. Trimming removed 4 bases at V and 7 bases at J, with 11 bases between.